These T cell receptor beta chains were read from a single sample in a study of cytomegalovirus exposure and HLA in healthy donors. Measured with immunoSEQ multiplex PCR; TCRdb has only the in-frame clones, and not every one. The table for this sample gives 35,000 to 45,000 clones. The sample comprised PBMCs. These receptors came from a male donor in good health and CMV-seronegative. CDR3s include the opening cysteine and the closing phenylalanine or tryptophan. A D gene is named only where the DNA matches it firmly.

TGTGCCAGTACAGGGGGCGATGGCTACACCTTC | CASTGGDGYTF | TRBJ1-2 | TRBD1 | TRBV19
TGTGCCAGCAGTGAACGGGACAGGGGAAGTTCACCCCTCCACTTT | CASSERDRGSSPLHF | TRBJ1-6 | TRBD1 | TRBV6-1
TGTGCCAGCAGGAGACAGGCTAATGAAAAACTGTTTTTT | CASRRQANEKLFF | TRBJ1-4 | . | TRBV6-5
TGTGCCAGCTCACCACCGGGGGGGACAAATCACTACGAGCAGTACTTC | CASSPPGGTNHYEQYF | TRBJ2-7 | . | TRBV18
TGCAGCGTCCTCCGACAGGGCTTTCACTACAATGAGCAGTTCTTC | CSVLRQGFHYNEQFF | TRBJ2-1 | TRBD1 | TRBV29-1
TGCGCCAGCAGTTACGAAAAACCTCAGGAAGCTTTCTTT | CASSYEKPQEAFF | TRBJ1-1 | . | TRBV5-1
TGTGCCAGTAGTATTCGAGGAGAGTCCTATGGCTACACCTTC | CASSIRGESYGYTF | TRBJ1-2 | . | TRBV19
TGTGCCAGCTCATCTACAGGGGTCGAGCAGTACTTC | CASSSTGVEQYF | TRBJ2-7 | TRBD1 | TRBV18
TGCGCCAGCAGCCAAGATCACGCCTTCAGCTCCTACGAGCAGTACTTC | CASSQDHAFSSYEQYF | TRBJ2-7 | . | TRBV4-1
TGTGCCAGCAGCTCCCTACAGGGGGCGAGAGTTGAAGCTTTCTTT | CASSSLQGARVEAFF | TRBJ1-1 | TRBD1 | TRBV11-1
TGTGCCAGCAAGGGGGAATACACCGGGGAGCTGTTTTTT | CASKGEYTGELFF | TRBJ2-2 | . | TRBV11-3
TGTGCCAGCAGCTTAAAGGGTCAGGGTTCGTGGGAGCAGTACTTC | CASSLKGQGSWEQYF | TRBJ2-7 | . | TRBV13
TGCAGTGCTCCTGACCCCCTAGGAGCTTTCTTT | CSAPDPLGAFF | TRBJ1-1 | . | TRBV20-1
TGTGCCAGCAGCCAACCCTTGCAGGGGGAAAAACTGTTTTTT | CASSQPLQGEKLFF | TRBJ1-4 | . | TRBV4-2
TGTGCCAGCAGCTTCAGACCGGGACAGGGATCCGCTGGGGCCAACGTCCTGACTTTC | CASSFRPGQGSAGANVLTF | TRBJ2-6 | TRBD1 | TRBV9
TGTGCCTGGAGTGTCCTCCCCTTTACTAGCGGGGGGGCAAATACGCAGTATTTT | CAWSVLPFTSGGANTQYF | TRBJ2-3 | TRBD2 | TRBV30
TGTGCCAGCGGGAGGGAGGATTCACCCCTCCACTTT | CASGREDSPLHF | TRBJ1-6 | . | TRBV7-9
TGTGCCAGCAGCTTACCTCGGACTAGCGGGGACGTGACCCAGTACTTC | CASSLPRTSGDVTQYF | TRBJ2-5 | TRBD2 | TRBV7-2
TGCGCCAGCAGCTTGGTCACAGGGGGCTCTGGAAACACCATATATTTT | CASSLVTGGSGNTIYF | TRBJ1-3 | TRBD1 | TRBV5-1
TGTGCCAGCAGTTTCGGGGAGGCTTCACCCCTCCACTTT | CASSFGEASPLHF | TRBJ1-6 | . | TRBV27
TGTGCCTGGAGTGTTACACAGGGTTATGGCTACACCTTC | CAWSVTQGYGYTF | TRBJ1-2 | . | TRBV30
TGCAGTGCTAGAGAATTCTACGAGCAGTACTTC | CSAREFYEQYF | TRBJ2-7 | . | TRBV20-1
TGTGCCAGCAGTGAACCAGGGTCCACCGGGGAGCTGTTTTTT | CASSEPGSTGELFF | TRBJ2-2 | . | TRBV25-1
TGTGCCAGCAGCGGTTGGGACAGGGGGTTGAACTATGGCTACACCTTC | CASSGWDRGLNYGYTF | TRBJ1-2 | TRBD1 | TRBV7-2
TGTGCCAGCGACCAGGGACAGGTTTTGCGAGAGACCCAGTACTTC | CASDQGQVLRETQYF | TRBJ2-5 | TRBD1 | TRBV6-6
TGTGCCAGCAGCGTAGACCGCGCCCAAGAGACCCAGTACTTC | CASSVDRAQETQYF | TRBJ2-5 | . | TRBV9
TGTGCCAGCAGTGATCTCCAGGGGGCTGAAACTGAAGCTTTCTTT | CASSDLQGAETEAFF | TRBJ1-1 | TRBD1 | TRBV6-1
TGTGCCAGCAGTGAAGATACTAGCGGGGGTAGTACGCAGTATTTT | CASSEDTSGGSTQYF | TRBJ2-3 | TRBD2 | TRBV6-1
TGTGCCAGCAGCTTAGCGACAGGGGAAAATTCACCCCTCCACTTT | CASSLATGENSPLHF | TRBJ1-6 | TRBD1 | TRBV7-8
TGTGCCAGCACCAACCAAGAGACCCAGTACTTC | CASTNQETQYF | TRBJ2-5 | . | TRBV7-9
TGTGCCAGTAGTCCCCTACAGGGGGCGGGGGGGAACACTGAAGCTTTCTTT | CASSPLQGAGGNTEAFF | TRBJ1-1 | TRBD1 | TRBV19
TGTGCCAGCACCACCGCCCTCGGGGCTGAAGCTTTCTTT | CASTTALGAEAFF | TRBJ1-1 | . | TRBV28
TGTGCCAGCAGTCGGGGGGGGAGCAATCAGCCCCAGCATTTT | CASSRGGSNQPQHF | TRBJ1-5 | . | TRBV7-9
TGTGCCAGCAGCATCGAGACAGCCTACGAGCAGTACTTC | CASSIETAYEQYF | TRBJ2-7 | . | TRBV5-6
TGTGCCAGCAGATTCAGTACTACCTATAATTCACCCCTCCACTTT | CASRFSTTYNSPLHF | TRBJ1-6 | . | TRBV6-1
TGTGCCAGCAGTCTGGGACTAGCGGAGCAGTTCTTC | CASSLGLAEQFF | TRBJ2-1 | TRBD2 | TRBV28
TGTGCCAGCAGCTTGGGGCAGCCGAGCTCTGGAAACACCATATATTTT | CASSLGQPSSGNTIYF | TRBJ1-3 | . | TRBV7-9
TGCGCCAGCAGCTTGGCGCAGGGGGCGAACACTGAAGCTTTCTTT | CASSLAQGANTEAFF | TRBJ1-1 | TRBD1 | TRBV5-1
TGCAGCGCGACGGACGGTAGAGGGAACGGTGGGCAGTTCTTC | CSATDGRGNGGQFF | TRBJ2-1 | . | TRBV29-1
TGTGCCGCCAGCTTACTTGAAACTAGCGGGGTTAAGCGGGATACGCAGTATTTT | CAASLLETSGVKRDTQYF | TRBJ2-3 | TRBD2 | TRBV7-9
TGTGCCAGCAGCAAAACCAGGGATGCGGTGAACACTGAAGCTTTCTTT | CASSKTRDAVNTEAFF | TRBJ1-1 | . | TRBV9
TGTGCCAGCAGCTCTCCCGGGACAGCACAAGAGACCCAGTACTTC | CASSSPGTAQETQYF | TRBJ2-5 | TRBD1 | TRBV28
TGTGCCAGCAGTTTATGGGGGCGTACCGGGGAGCTGTTTTTT | CASSLWGRTGELFF | TRBJ2-2 | . | TRBV28
TGTGCCAGCAGAAGGGGACAGGGTAGCAATCAGCCCCAGCATTTT | CASRRGQGSNQPQHF | TRBJ1-5 | TRBD1 | TRBV6-5
TGTGCCAGCAGCGCGACAGCTAACTATGGCTACACCTTC | CASSATANYGYTF | TRBJ1-2 | . | TRBV9
TGTGCCAGCAGCTTAGCCGGGGTTTATGAGCAGTTCTTC | CASSLAGVYEQFF | TRBJ2-1 | . | TRBV7-8
TGTGCCAGCAGCTTTTCAGGGGAAAACCGAAACACCATATATTTT | CASSFSGENRNTIYF | TRBJ1-3 | . | TRBV7-9
TGTGCCAGCAGCCAAGTCGATATTCGGGGGGGGCCGGGCAATGAGCAGTTCTTC | CASSQVDIRGGPGNEQFF | TRBJ2-1 | TRBD2 | TRBV4-2
TGTGCCAGCAGTAAAACAGTTCAAACGGGGGATACGCAGTATTTT | CASSKTVQTGDTQYF | TRBJ2-3 | . | TRBV2
TGTGCCTGGACTGGCCGAGATACGCAGTATTTT | CAWTGRDTQYF | TRBJ2-3 | . | TRBV30
TGTGCCAGCAGCGGTAAAGGACACTACGAGCAGTACTTC | CASSGKGHYEQYF | TRBJ2-7 | . | TRBV7-9
TGTGCCAGCAGTGAATGGACAGCGACTAATGAAAAACTGTTTTTT | CASSEWTATNEKLFF | TRBJ1-4 | . | TRBV25-1
TGCGCCACCCAATTTAGCGTTCCGAACACCGGGGAGCTGTTTTTT | CATQFSVPNTGELFF | TRBJ2-2 | . | TRBV5-1
TGTGCCACCACCTACTGGTGGACAGGGGGTTTCGGCTACACCTTC | CATTYWWTGGFGYTF | TRBJ1-2 | TRBD1 | TRBV19
TGTGCCAGCAGCGCGGCGGCCGAGAACTCCTACGAGCAGTACTTC | CASSAAAENSYEQYF | TRBJ2-7 | . | TRBV11-3
TGTGCCAGCAGTTCCAACAGGGGGGACATTCAGTACTTC | CASSSNRGDIQYF | TRBJ2-4 | TRBD1 | TRBV6-5
TGTGCCTCGGGGTCGGGACAGGGGGCCGGAGCTTTCTTT | CASGSGQGAGAFF | TRBJ1-1 | TRBD1 | TRBV6-6
TGTGCCAGCAGCGTATCAGGGCAGGGTGGCTACAATGAGCAGTTCTTC | CASSVSGQGGYNEQFF | TRBJ2-1 | . | TRBV9